This is a list of T cell receptor beta chains from one sample in a study of T cell changes during pregnancy in multiple sclerosis. The repertoire was sequenced with immunoSEQ multiplex PCR; TCRdb's copy has only in-frame clones and lacks some. The sample contains under 100,000 clones, about 95% of which appear only once. The specimen comprised peripheral blood, sampled in the third trimester of pregnancy. These receptors were taken from a female donor with multiple sclerosis, enrolled in a pregnancy study. CDR3s include the opening cysteine and the closing phenylalanine or tryptophan. A D gene is named only where the DNA matches it firmly.

d_gene	v_gene	j_gene	CDR3aa
-	TRBV19	TRBJ1-5	CATKEGGGQPQHF
-	TRBV7-9	TRBJ1-2	CASSGPTGANYGYTF
TRBD1	TRBV7-8	TRBJ2-1	CASSLLTGSSYNEQFF
TRBD1	TRBV9	TRBJ1-2	CASSVVRRLLGTGGGYTF
TRBD1	TRBV30	TRBJ2-3	CAWRHGTGGEDTQYF
-	TRBV11-1	TRBJ2-5	CASRLVGAFQETQYF
-	TRBV9	TRBJ2-1	CASSLIEGGADNEQFF
TRBD2	TRBV7-9	TRBJ2-3	CASSLIGGGPTDTQYF
-	TRBV5-1	TRBJ2-5	CASSLALLGTLYQETQYF
TRBD2	TRBV9	TRBJ2-5	CASSVELAAQETQYF
-	TRBV5-1	TRBJ1-4	CASSLYPHQQEKLFF
-	TRBV15	TRBJ1-6	CATQSDGDSPLHF
TRBD2	TRBV6-6	TRBJ2-7	CASSRAGGAETYEQYF
TRBD1	TRBV19	TRBJ2-7	CASKDRDSASYEQYF
-	TRBV5-1	TRBJ2-2	CASSLELSPGELFF
-	TRBV6-1	TRBJ1-6	CASRDSLGNSPLHF
-	TRBV11-2	TRBJ2-1	CASSLVSGAVSDEQFF
-	TRBV21-1	TRBJ1-4	CASSKVGRGNDEKLFF
-	TRBV5-1	TRBJ2-1	CASSLVGGSSSYNEQFF
TRBD1	TRBV7-9	TRBJ2-7	CASSPTGKSYEQYF
-	TRBV2	TRBJ1-5	CASRLTGKWQPQHF
-	TRBV7-8	TRBJ2-7	CASSHPLSSYEQYF
TRBD1	TRBV10-3	TRBJ2-7	CAISDLGQGAYEQYF
-	TRBV5-6	TRBJ1-3	CASSFWRGLEGNTIYF
-	TRBV5-6	TRBJ1-1	CASSLGDTEAFF